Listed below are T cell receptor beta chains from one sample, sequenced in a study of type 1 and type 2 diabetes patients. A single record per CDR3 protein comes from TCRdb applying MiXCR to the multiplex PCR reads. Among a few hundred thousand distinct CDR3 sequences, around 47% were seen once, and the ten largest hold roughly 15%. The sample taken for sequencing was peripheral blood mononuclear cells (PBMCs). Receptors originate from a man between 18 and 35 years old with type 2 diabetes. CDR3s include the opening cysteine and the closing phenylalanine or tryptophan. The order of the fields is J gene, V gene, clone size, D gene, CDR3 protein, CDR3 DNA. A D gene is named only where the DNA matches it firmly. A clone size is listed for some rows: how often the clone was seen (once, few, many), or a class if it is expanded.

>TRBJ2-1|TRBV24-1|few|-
CATSDREGVQFF
TGTGCCACCAGTGATCGTGAAGGGGTACAGTTCTTC
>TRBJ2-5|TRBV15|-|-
CATSRDGLGETQYF
TGTGCCACCAGCAGAGATGGGTTGGGGGAGACCCAGTACTTC
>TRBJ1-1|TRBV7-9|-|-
CASSLARTQNTEAFF
TGTGCCAGCAGCTTAGCTCGGACACAAAACACTGAAGCTTTCTTT
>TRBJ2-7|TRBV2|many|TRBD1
CASTGQDHSYEQYF
TGTGCCAGCACGGGACAGGACCACTCCTACGAGCAGTACTTC
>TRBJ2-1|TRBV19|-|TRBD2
CASSIGGGHNGQFF
TGTGCCAGTAGTATAGGGGGGGGTCACAATGGGCAGTTCTTC
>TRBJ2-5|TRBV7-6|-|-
CASSLAGEGQETQYF
TGTGCCAGCAGCTTAGCGGGAGAGGGGCAAGAGACCCAGTACTTC
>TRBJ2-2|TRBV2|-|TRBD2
CASSENGRGTGELFF
TGTGCCAGCAGTGAGAACGGGAGGGGCACCGGGGAGCTGTTTTTT
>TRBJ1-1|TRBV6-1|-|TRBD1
CASSETGGTGAFF
TGTGCCAGCAGTGAAACAGGGGGCACTGGAGCTTTCTTT
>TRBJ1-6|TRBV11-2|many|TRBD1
CASSLRALSQGKNSPLHF
TGTGCCAGCAGCTTAAGGGCCCTTTCACAGGGGAAGAATTCACCCCTCCACTTT
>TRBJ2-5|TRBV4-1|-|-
CASSQGEGAETQYF
TGCGCCAGCAGCCAAGGCGAGGGCGCAGAGACCCAGTACTTC
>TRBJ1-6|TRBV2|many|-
CASSGVANSPLHF
TGTGCCAGCAGCGGGGTTGCTAATTCACCCCTCCACTTT
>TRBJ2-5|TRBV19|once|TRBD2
CASSFQTSGSKQYF
TGTGCCAGTAGTTTTCAGACTAGCGGGAGTAAACAGTACTTC
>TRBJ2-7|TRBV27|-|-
CASSVNDSPYEQYF
TGTGCCAGCAGCGTAAACGACAGTCCCTACGAGCAGTACTTC
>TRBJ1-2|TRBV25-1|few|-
CASTDINYGYTF
TGTGCCAGCACGGACATCAACTATGGCTACACCTTC
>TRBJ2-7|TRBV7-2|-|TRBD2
CASSSGLALFDEQYF
TGTGCCAGCAGTTCCGGACTAGCGCTCTTCGACGAGCAGTACTTC
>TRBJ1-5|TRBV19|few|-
CASSIGGRVNQPQHF
TGTGCCAGTAGTATAGGGGGAAGGGTCAATCAGCCCCAGCATTTT
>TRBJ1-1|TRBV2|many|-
CASTKNTEAFF
TGTGCCAGCACGAAGAACACTGAAGCTTTCTTT
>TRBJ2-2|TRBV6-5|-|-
CASSYMRTGELFF
TGTGCCAGCAGTTACATGCGGACCGGGGAGCTGTTTTTT
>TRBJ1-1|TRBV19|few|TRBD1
CASGRGTAPEAFF
TGTGCCAGTGGCAGGGGGACTGCCCCTGAAGCTTTCTTT
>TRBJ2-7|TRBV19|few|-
CASSMGSAVEQYF
TGTGCCAGTAGTATGGGGTCAGCCGTGGAGCAGTACTTC
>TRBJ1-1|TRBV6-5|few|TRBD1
CASSPPDRQDTEAFF
TGTGCCAGCAGTCCCCCGGACAGGCAGGACACTGAAGCTTTCTTT
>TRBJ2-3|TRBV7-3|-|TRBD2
CASSSVSGGMTDTQYF
TGTGCCAGCAGCTCCGTTAGCGGGGGGATGACAGATACGCAGTATTTT
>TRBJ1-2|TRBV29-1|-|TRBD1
CSVVGTGAYGYTF
TGCAGCGTTGTGGGGACAGGGGCCTATGGCTACACCTTC
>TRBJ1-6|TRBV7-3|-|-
CASSLPGNSPLHF
TGTGCCAGCAGCTTACCAGGGAATTCACCCCTCCACTTT
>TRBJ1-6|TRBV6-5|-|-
CASSLKSYNSPLHF
TGTGCCAGCAGTTTGAAGTCCTATAATTCACCCCTCCACTTT
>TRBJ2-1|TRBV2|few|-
CASSDGGSQFF
TGTGCCAGCAGTGATGGGGGTTCGCAGTTCTTC
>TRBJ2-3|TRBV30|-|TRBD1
CAWSIGQGHDTQYF
TGTGCCTGGAGTATTGGACAGGGGCACGATACGCAGTATTTT
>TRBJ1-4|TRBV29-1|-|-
CSVGTANEKLFF
TGCAGCGTCGGGACTGCCAATGAAAAACTGTTTTTT
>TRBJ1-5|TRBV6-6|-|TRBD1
CASRPTGVNSQPQHF
TGTGCCAGCAGGCCGACAGGGGTTAATTCTCAGCCCCAGCATTTT
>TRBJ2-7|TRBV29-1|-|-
CGVRGGTTYEQYF
TGCGGGGTAAGGGGGGGTACGACCTACGAGCAGTACTTC
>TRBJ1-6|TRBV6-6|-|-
CASSVVPVSYNSPLHF
TGTGCCAGCTCGGTGGTTCCCGTCTCCTATAATTCACCCCTCCACTTT
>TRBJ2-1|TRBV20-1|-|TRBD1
CSGQGEKYNEQFF
TGCAGTGGTCAGGGGGAGAAATACAATGAGCAGTTCTTC
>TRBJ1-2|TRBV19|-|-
CASSAGTLANYGYTF
TGTGCCAGTAGTGCCGGGACACTAGCTAACTATGGCTACACCTTC
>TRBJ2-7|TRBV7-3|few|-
CASSQDSTTGEQYF
TGCGCCAGCAGCCAAGATTCTACCACGGGGGAGCAGTACTTC
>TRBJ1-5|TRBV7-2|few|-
CASSASNSNQPQHF
TGTGCCAGCAGCGCCTCGAATAGCAATCAGCCCCAGCATTTT
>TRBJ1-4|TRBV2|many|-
CASSEARANEKLFF
TGTGCCAGCAGTGAAGCGCGGGCTAATGAAAAACTGTTTTTT
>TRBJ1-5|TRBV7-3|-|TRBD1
CASNQTGGRQPQHF
TGTGCCAGCAACCAGACAGGGGGCAGACAGCCCCAGCATTTT
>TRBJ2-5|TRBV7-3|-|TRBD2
CASSFLGGSGETQYF
TGTGCCAGCAGCTTCTTAGGCGGGAGTGGAGAGACCCAGTACTTC
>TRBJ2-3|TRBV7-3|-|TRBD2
CASSLAGATDTQYF
TGTGCCAGCAGCTTAGCGGGAGCCACAGATACGCAGTATTTT
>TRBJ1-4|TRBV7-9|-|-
CASSLAARWTNEKLFF
TGTGCCAGCAGCTTAGCGGCCCGGTGGACTAATGAAAAACTGTTTTTT
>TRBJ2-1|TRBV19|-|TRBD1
CASSIGTGDYNEQFF
TGTGCCAGTAGTATAGGGACAGGGGACTACAATGAGCAGTTCTTC
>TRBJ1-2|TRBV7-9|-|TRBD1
CASSSPDRSGGYTF
TGTGCCAGCAGCTCCCCGGACAGGTCGGGTGGCTACACCTTC
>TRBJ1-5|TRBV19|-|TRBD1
CASSSTGGSQPQHF
TGTGCCAGTAGTAGCACAGGGGGAAGTCAGCCCCAGCATTTT
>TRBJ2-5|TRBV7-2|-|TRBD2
CASTPGAGLLGTQYF
TGTGCCAGCACCCCGGGAGCGGGACTCTTAGGGACCCAGTACTTC
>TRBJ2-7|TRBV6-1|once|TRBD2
CATVLQLAGGSYEQYF
TGTGCCACCGTCCTCCAACTAGCGGGAGGCTCCTACGAGCAGTACTTC
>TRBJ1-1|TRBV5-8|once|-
CASSQEARAFF
TGTGCCAGCAGCCAAGAGGCGAGAGCTTTCTTT
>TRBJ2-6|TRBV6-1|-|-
CASRSSGSPARANVLTF
TGTGCCAGCAGAAGTAGCGGATCCCCGGCTAGGGCCAACGTCCTGACTTTC
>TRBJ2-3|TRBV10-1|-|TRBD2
CAIMAGTGLAGRADTQYF
TGCGCCATTATGGCGGGAACCGGACTAGCGGGAAGGGCAGATACGCAGTATTTT
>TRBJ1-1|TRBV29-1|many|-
CSVDAGTEAFF
TGCAGCGTTGATGCGGGGACTGAAGCTTTCTTT
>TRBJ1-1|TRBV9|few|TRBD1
CASSLTGGIGTEAFF
TGTGCCAGCAGCTTAACAGGGGGCATAGGGACTGAAGCTTTCTTT
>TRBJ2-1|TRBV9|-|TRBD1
CASSAWDSNYNEQFF
TGTGCCAGCAGCGCATGGGACAGTAACTACAATGAGCAGTTCTTC
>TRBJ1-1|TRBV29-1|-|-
CSVRSGVGWTEAFF
TGCAGCGTTCGATCAGGGGTGGGGTGGACTGAAGCTTTCTTT
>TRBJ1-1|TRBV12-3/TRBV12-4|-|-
CASSLMEGNTEAFF
TGTGCCAGCAGTTTAATGGAGGGGAACACTGAAGCTTTCTTT
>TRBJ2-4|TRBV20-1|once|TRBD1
CSAWDRRAKNIQYF
TGCAGTGCCTGGGACAGGAGAGCCAAAAACATTCAGTACTTC
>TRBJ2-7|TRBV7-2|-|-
CASSLNRLGYEQYF
TGTGCCAGCAGCTTAAATCGGCTGGGCTACGAGCAGTACTTC
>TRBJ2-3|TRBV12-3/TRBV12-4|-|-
CASSRPAGDTQYF
TGTGCCAGCAGTAGACCCGCCGGAGATACGCAGTATTTT
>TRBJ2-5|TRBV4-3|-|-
CASSQGGGTFETQYF
TGCGCCAGCAGCCAAGGGGGCGGGACCTTTGAGACCCAGTACTTC